Listed here are 3 T cell receptor beta chains from one sample, sequenced in a study of long-term antiretroviral therapy in people with HIV. With survey level as its setting, the immunoSEQ assay was v3.0. TCRdb's copy holds only in-frame clones and misses some; the assay was immunoSEQ multiplex PCR. The table includes more than 35,000 clones, 75% to 90% detected once. This specimen was unsorted PBMCs, taken just before starting antiretroviral therapy. These receptors all come from a woman in her late teens or twenties with HIV.

This chain joins TRBV19 and TRBJ2-5, with D maybe TRBD1 (5 bases). V shed 5 bases and J shed 3 bases, with 13 bases lying between them. The CDR3 extends over 14 amino acids. Per the germline V gene, CDR1 is LNHDA and CDR2 is SQIVND (reference sequence). The chain's CDR3 is CASSAQGGEETQYF. The CDR3 DNA sequence: TGTGCCAGTAGTGCGCAGGGCGGAGAAGAGACCCAGTACTTC.

The chain joins TRBV27 to TRBJ1-5, with TRBD1 matching over 12 bases. The CDR3 sequence is 16 residues long. The germline V gene has CDR1 MNHEY and CDR2 SMNVEV (reference sequence). The CDR3 DNA reads as TGTGGGGGGGACAGGGGGCAAAGGGGTAACAATCAGCCCCAGCATTTT. As protein: CGGDRGQRGNNQPQHF.

V usage is TRBV10-3 and J usage is TRBJ2-7; 11 positions match TRBD1. V trimming: 5 bases; J trimming: 3 bases; junction bases outside the gene matches: 6. The CDR3 length is 15 residues. From germline, CDR1 is ENHRY and CDR2 SYGVKD. The CDR3 DNA sequence: TGTGCCATCAGTTTCGGGACAGGGGGGGACTACGAGCAGTACTTC. It codes for CAISFGTGGDYEQYF.